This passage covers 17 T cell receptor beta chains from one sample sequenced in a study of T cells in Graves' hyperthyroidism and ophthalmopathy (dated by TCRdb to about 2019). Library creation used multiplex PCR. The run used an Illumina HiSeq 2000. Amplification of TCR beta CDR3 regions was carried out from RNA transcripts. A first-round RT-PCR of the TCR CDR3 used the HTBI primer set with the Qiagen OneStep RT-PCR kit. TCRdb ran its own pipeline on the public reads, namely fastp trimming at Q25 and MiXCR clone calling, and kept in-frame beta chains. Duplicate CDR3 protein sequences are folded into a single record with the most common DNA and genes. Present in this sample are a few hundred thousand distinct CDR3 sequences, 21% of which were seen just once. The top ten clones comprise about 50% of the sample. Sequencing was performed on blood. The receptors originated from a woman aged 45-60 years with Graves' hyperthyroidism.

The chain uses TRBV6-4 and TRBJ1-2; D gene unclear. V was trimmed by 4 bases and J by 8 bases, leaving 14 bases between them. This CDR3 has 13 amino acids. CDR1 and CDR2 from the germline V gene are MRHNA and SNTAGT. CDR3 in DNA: TGTGCCAGCAGTGGAGGCGCCGAGATAGGCTACACCTTC. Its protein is CASSGGAEIGYTF.

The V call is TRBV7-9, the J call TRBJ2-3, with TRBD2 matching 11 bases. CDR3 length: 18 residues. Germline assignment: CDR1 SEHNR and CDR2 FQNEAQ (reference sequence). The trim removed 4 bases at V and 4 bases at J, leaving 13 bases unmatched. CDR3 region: CASSSTAASGRFPDTQYF. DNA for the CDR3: TGTGCCAGCAGCTCAACCGCCGCTAGCGGGAGGTTCCCAGATACGCAGTATTTT.

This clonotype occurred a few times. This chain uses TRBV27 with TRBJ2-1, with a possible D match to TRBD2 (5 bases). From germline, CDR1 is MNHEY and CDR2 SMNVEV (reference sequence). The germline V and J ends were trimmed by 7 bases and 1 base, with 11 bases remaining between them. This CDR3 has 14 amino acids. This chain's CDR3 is CASTVTGSYNEQFF. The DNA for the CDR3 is TGTGCCAGCACCGTAACGGGATCCTACAATGAGCAGTTCTTC.

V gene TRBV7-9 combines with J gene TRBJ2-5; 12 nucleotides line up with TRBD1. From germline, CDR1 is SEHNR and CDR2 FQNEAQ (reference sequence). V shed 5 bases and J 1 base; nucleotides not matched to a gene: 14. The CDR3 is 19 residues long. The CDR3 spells CASSPGTGGPYFLQETQYF. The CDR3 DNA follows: TGTGCCAGCAGCCCCGGGACAGGGGGCCCGTACTTTCTCCAAGAGACCCAGTACTTC.

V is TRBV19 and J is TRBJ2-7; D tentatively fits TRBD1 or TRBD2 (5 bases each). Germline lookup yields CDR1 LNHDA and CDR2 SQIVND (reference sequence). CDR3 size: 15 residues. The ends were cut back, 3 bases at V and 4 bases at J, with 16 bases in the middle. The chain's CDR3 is CASSIGAGPQYEQYF. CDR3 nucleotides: TGTGCCAGTAGTATCGGGGCAGGACCTCAATACGAGCAGTACTTC.

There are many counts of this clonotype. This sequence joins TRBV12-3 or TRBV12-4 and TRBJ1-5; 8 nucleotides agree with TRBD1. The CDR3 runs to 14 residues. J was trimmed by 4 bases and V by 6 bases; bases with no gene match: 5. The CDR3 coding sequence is TGTGCCAGCAGAGACAGGGGAGGAAATCAGCCCCAGCATTTT. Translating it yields CASRDRGGNQPQHF.

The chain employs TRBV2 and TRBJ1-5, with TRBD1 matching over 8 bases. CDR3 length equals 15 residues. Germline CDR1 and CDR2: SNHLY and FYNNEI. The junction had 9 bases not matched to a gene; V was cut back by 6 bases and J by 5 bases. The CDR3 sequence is CASRVQGAGDQPQHF. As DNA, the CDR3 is TGTGCCAGCAGGGTTCAGGGGGCTGGGGATCAGCCCCAGCATTTT.

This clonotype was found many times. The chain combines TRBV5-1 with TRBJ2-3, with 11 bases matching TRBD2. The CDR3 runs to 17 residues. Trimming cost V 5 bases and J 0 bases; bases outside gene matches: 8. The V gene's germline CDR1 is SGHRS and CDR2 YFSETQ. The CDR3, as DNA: TGCGCCAGCAGACCTGCTAGCGGGGGGTCTAGCACAGATACGCAGTATTTT. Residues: CASRPASGGSSTDTQYF.

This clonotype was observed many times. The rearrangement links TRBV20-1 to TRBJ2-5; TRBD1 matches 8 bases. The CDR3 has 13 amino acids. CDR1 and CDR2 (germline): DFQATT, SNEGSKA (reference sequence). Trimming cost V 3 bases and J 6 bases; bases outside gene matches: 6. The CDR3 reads CSARTGVRKTQYF. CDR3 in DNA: TGCAGTGCTAGGACAGGGGTGAGGAAGACCCAGTACTTC.

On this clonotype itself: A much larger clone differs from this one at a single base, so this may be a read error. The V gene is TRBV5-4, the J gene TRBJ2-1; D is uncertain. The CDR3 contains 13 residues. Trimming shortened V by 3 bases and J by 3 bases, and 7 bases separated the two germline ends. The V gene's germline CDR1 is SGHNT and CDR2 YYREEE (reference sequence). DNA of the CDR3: TGTGCCAGCAGCTCCTTCCTCTACAATGAGCAGTTCTTC. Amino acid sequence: CASSSFLYNEQFF.

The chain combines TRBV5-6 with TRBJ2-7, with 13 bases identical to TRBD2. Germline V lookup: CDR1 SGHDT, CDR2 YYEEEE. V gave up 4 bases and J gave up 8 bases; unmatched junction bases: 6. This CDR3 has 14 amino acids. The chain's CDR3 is CASSRTSGREQQYF. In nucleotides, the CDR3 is TGTGCCAGCAGCAGGACTAGCGGGAGAGAACAGCAGTACTTC.

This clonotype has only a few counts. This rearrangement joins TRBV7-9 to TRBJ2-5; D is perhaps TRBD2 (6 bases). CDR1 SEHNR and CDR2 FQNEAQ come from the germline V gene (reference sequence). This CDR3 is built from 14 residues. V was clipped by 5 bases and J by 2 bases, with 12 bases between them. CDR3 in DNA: TGTGCCAGCAGCCAGGGAGGTTATCAAGAGACCCAGTACTTC. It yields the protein CASSQGGYQETQYF.

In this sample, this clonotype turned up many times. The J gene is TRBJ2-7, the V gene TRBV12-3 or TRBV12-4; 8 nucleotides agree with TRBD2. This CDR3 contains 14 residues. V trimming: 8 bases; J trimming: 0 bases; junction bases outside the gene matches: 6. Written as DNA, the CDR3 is TGTGCCAGCCAACTAGCGGTGAGCTCCTACGAGCAGTACTTC. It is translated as CASQLAVSSYEQYF.

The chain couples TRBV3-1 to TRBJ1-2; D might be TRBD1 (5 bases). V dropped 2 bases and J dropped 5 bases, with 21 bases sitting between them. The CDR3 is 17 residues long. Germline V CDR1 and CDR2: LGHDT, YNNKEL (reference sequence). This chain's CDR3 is CASSQSTGGVRPYGYTF. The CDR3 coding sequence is TGTGCCAGCAGCCAATCTACGGGGGGGGTTCGGCCTTATGGCTACACCTTC.

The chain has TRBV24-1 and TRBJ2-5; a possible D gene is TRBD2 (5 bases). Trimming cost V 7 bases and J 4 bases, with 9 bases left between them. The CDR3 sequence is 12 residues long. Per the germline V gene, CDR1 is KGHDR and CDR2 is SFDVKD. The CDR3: CATRGEGETQYF. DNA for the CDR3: TGTGCCACCAGGGGAGAGGGAGAGACCCAGTACTTC.

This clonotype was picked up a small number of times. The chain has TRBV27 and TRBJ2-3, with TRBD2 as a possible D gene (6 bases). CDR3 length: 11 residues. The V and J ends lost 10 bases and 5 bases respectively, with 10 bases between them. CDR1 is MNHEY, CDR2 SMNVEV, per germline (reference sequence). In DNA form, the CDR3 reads TGTGCCATTCCGGAGGGAGATACGCAGTATTTT. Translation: CAIPEGDTQYF.

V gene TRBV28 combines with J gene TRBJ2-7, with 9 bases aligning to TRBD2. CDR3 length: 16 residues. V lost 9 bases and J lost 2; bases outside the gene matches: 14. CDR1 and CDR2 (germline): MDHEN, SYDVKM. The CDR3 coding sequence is TGTGCCAGTAGTAATACCCCGGGACTAGCACCCTACGAGCAGTACTTC. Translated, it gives CASSNTPGLAPYEQYF.